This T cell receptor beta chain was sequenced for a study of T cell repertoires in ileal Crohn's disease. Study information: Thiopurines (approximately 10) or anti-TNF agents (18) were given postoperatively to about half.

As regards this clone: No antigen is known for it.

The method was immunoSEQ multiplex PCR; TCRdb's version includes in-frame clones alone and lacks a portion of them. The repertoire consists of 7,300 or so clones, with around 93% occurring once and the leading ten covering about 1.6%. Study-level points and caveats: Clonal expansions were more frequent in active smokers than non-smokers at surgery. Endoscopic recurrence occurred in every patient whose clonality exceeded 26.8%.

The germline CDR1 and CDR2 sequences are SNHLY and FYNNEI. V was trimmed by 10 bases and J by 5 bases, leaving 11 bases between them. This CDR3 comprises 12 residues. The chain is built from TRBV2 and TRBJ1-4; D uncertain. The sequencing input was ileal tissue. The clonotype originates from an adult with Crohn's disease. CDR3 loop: CATSGSNEKLFF. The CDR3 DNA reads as TGTGCCACATCCGGGAGCAATGAAAAACTGTTTTTT.